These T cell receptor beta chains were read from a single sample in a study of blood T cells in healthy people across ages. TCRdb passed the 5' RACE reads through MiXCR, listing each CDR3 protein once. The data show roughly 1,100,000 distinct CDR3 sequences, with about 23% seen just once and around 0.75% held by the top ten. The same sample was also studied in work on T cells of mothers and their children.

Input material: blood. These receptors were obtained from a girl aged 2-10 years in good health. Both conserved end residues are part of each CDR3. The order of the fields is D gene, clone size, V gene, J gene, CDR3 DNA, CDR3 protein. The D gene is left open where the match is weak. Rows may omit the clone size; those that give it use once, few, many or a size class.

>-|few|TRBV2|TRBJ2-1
TGTGCCAGCAATAGCGAGCGTTTCAATGAGCAGTTCTTC
CASNSERFNEQFF
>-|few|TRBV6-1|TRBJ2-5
TGTGCCAGCAGTCCCCCCCAAGGGGGGGGCGTAGAGACCCAGTACTTC
CASSPPQGGGVETQYF
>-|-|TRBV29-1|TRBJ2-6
TGCAGCGCGCAGGTCTCTGGGGCCAACGTCCTGACTTTC
CSAQVSGANVLTF
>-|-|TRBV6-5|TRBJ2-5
TGTGCCAGCAGTCCAACAGAGTATGAGACCCAGTACTTC
CASSPTEYETQYF
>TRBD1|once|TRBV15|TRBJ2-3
TGTGCCACCAGCAGATTTACAGGGGAACACACAGATACGCAGTATTTT
CATSRFTGEHTDTQYF
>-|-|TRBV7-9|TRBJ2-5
TGTGCCAGCAGCTTAGCAGAAAGCGGCCAAGAGACCCAGTACTTC
CASSLAESGQETQYF
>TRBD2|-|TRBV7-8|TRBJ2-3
TGTGCCAGCAGCTTAGCGCTTTCGGCTACAGCGGGAGGGCCAGAAGATACGCAGTATTTT
CASSLALSATAGGPEDTQYF
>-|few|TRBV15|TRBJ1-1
TGTGCCACCAGCGATAATGGGGGACGGACTGAAGCTTTCTTT
CATSDNGGRTEAFF
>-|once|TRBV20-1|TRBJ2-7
TGCAGTGCTAGAGGGGGTGTATGGGGGACGATCCTCTACGAGCAGTACTTC
CSARGGVWGTILYEQYF
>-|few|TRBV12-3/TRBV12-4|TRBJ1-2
TGTGCCAGCACCCAACTCGGGGCGATATATGGCTACACCTTC
CASTQLGAIYGYTF
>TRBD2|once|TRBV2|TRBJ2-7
TGTGCCAGCAGTGACGGGACTAGCGGCAACGAGCAGTACTTC
CASSDGTSGNEQYF
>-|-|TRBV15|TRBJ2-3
TGTGCCACCAGCCGACGCACAGATACGCAGTATTTT
CATSRRTDTQYF
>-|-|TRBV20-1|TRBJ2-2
TGCAGTGTTAGCGAGGGCACCGGGGAGCTGTTTTTT
CSVSEGTGELFF
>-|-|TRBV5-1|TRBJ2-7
TGCGCCAGCAGCTTTGCCCTACGTTGGGGGAAGAGCTACGAGCAGTACTTC
CASSFALRWGKSYEQYF
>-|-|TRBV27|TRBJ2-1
TGTGCCAGCAGAGATCTTCAAGGGGGGGTCAATGAGCAGTTCTTC
CASRDLQGGVNEQFF
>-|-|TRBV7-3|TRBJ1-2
TGTGCCAGCCGACGAGACCCGGGACACCGATATGGCTACACCTTC
CASRRDPGHRYGYTF
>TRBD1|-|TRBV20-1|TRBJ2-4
TGCAGTGCTAGGAACCTTTGGGACAGTATCGACTTC
CSARNLWDSIDF
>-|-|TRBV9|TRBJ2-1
TGTGCCAGCAGCGGGTTCTCCTACAATGAGCAGTTCTTC
CASSGFSYNEQFF
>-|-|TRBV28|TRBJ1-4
TGTGCCAGCTTACCCGTCATACATGGTGAAAAACTGTTTTTT
CASLPVIHGEKLFF
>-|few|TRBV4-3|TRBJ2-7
TGCGCCAGCAGCCAAGACGAGGGGCGGGAGCAGTACTTC
CASSQDEGREQYF
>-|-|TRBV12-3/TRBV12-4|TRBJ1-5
TGTGCCAGCAGTTTTTCGGGGTATCAGCCCCAGCATTTT
CASSFSGYQPQHF
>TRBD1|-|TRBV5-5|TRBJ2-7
TGTGCCAGCAGCTTGGGCACGACAGGGATCCCCTACGAGCAGTACTTC
CASSLGTTGIPYEQYF
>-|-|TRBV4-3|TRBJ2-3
TGCGCCAGCAGCCAAAAATTTGTGGGCTCGGTAACTAACACAGATACGCAGTATTTT
CASSQKFVGSVTNTDTQYF
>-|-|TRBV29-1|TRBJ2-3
TGCAGCGTTGAAGAGCCTTTTACAGGGTTGGCAGATACGCAGTATTTT
CSVEEPFTGLADTQYF
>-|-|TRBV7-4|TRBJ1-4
TGTGCCAGCAGCCCGCAACTTGTCCGGCGGGGGCAGTTGGAAAAACTGTTTTTT
CASSPQLVRRGQLEKLFF
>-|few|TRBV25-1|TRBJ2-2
TGTGCCAGCAGTGAGTTTACGGGCGGGGAGCTGTTTTTT
CASSEFTGGELFF
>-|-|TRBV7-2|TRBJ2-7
TGTGCCAGCAGCTTTTCAGTACTCTCCTACGAGCAGTACTTC
CASSFSVLSYEQYF
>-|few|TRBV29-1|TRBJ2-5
TGCAGCGTTGATGGGGTCATGGGTGGGTTCGAAGAGACCCAGTACTTC
CSVDGVMGGFEETQYF
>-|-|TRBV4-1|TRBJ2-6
TGCGCCAGCAGCCAAGAACCAGGAGCCTCTGGGGCCAACGTCCTGACTTTC
CASSQEPGASGANVLTF
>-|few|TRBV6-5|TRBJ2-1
TGTGCCAGCAGTCACCTCAGGGACAATGAGCAGTTCTTC
CASSHLRDNEQFF
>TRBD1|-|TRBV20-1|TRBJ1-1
TGCAGTGCTATCTCCTTCCCAGCGGCAGGGGGGATTCTTAACACTGAAGCTTTCTTT
CSAISFPAAGGILNTEAFF
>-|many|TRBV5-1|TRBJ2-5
TGCGCCAGCAGCTTGATGGGCCGAAGAGAGACCCAGTACTTC
CASSLMGRRETQYF
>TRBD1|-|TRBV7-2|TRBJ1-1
TGTGCCAGCAGCTCGGGACAGGGGGCATTTGGGGGGACTGAAGCTTTCTTT
CASSSGQGAFGGTEAFF
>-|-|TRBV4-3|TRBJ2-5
TGCGCCAGCAGCCAGGGAGACAGTTTGGTAGAGACCCAGTACTTC
CASSQGDSLVETQYF
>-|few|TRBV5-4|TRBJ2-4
TGTGCCAGCAGCTACGAGGTTGACAGAGCCAAAAACATTCAGTACTTC
CASSYEVDRAKNIQYF
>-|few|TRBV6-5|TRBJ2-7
TGTGCCAGCAGTTACACACGAGACGAGCAGTACTTC
CASSYTRDEQYF
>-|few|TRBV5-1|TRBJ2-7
TGCGCCAGCAGCTTGATTCCCGCGGCGGTATACGAGCAGTACTTC
CASSLIPAAVYEQYF
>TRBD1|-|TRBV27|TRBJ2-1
TGTGCCAGCAGGAGGGGACAGGCCTTCCCCTACAATGAGCAGTTCTTC
CASRRGQAFPYNEQFF
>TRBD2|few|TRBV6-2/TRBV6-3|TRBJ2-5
TGTGCCAGCAGACGCGGACTAGCGGGGGGACAAGAGACCCAGTACTTC
CASRRGLAGGQETQYF
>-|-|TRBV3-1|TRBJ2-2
TGTGCCAGCGGACTCAGAAATTGGCCCGGGGAGCTGTTTTTT
CASGLRNWPGELFF
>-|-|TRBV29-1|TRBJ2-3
TGCAGCGTTGAAGGGGAGTTACTAGGGAGCACAGATACGCAGTATTTT
CSVEGELLGSTDTQYF
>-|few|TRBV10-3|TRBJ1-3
TGTGCCATCAGTGAGGTGGACATCGGAAACACCATATATTTT
CAISEVDIGNTIYF
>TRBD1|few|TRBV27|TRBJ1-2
TGTGCCAGCAGTTTTGGACAGGAGACTAACTATGGCTACACCTTC
CASSFGQETNYGYTF
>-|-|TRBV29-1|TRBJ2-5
TGCAGCGTTGAAAAAAGCGCAATGAGGGAAGAGACCCAGTACTTC
CSVEKSAMREETQYF
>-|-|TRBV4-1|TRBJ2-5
TGCGCCAGCAGCCAAGAGTGGCGACAGGTTCAAGAGACCCAGTACTTC
CASSQEWRQVQETQYF
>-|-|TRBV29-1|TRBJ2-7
TGCAGCGGCGGGGACGCCGGCTACGAGCAGTACTTC
CSGGDAGYEQYF
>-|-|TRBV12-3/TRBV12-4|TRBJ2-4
TGTGCCAGCAGTCCCCAGGCGACAGCGGGCATTCAGTACTTC
CASSPQATAGIQYF
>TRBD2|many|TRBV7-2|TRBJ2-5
TGTGCCAGCAGTTTGGGACTAGCCCAAGAGACCCAGTACTTC
CASSLGLAQETQYF
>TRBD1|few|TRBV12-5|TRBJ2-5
TGTGCTAGTGGTTCCTCGGACAGGGTGGAGACCCAGTACTTC
CASGSSDRVETQYF
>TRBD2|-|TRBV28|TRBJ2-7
TGTGCCATCTCAGGATCGCGGGGGGCATCCTACGAGCAGTACTTC
CAISGSRGASYEQYF
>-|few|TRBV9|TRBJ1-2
TGTGCCAGCAGCGTAGGGGCCCTGACAGAAGGGCTAGGCTACACCTTC
CASSVGALTEGLGYTF
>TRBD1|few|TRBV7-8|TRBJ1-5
TGTGCCAGCAGCCGTCTACAGGGGAATCAGCCCCAGCATTTT
CASSRLQGNQPQHF
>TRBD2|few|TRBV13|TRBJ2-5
TGTGCCAGCAGCTCCTCATACGGACTAGCGGGGGGGCAAATTAAAGAGACCCAGTACTTC
CASSSSYGLAGGQIKETQYF
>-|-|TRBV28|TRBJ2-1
TGTGCCAGCAGCCCCAGCATCACCAGGGGAAGCTCCTACAATGAGCAGTTCTTC
CASSPSITRGSSYNEQFF
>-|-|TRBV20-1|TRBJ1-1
TGCAGTGGCGAGACACAGGCAAACACTGAAGCTTTCTTT
CSGETQANTEAFF
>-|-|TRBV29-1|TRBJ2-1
TGCAGCGCCCACAGGGATGCGGGTGAGCAGTTCTTC
CSAHRDAGEQFF
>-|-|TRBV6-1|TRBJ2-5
TGTGCCAGCACTCTTGATCGATTTTTGGAGACCCAGTACTTC
CASTLDRFLETQYF
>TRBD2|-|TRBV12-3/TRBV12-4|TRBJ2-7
TGTGCCAGCAGTTTCCGGACTAGTCCCCCCTACGAGCAGTACTTC
CASSFRTSPPYEQYF